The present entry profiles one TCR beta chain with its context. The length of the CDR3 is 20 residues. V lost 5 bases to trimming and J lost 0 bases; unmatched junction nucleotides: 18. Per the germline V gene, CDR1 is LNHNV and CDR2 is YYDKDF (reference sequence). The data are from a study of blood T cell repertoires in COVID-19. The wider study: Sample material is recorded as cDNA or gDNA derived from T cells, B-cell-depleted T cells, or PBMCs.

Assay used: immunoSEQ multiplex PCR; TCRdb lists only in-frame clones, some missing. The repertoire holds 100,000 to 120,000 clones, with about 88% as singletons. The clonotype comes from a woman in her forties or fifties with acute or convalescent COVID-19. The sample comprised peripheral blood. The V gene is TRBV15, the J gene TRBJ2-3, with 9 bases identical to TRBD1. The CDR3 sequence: CATSPSRDRVSGLSTDTQYF. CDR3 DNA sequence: TGTGCCACCAGCCCCTCCCGGGACAGGGTATCCGGGCTTAGCACAGATACGCAGTATTTT.